Following are 8 T cell receptor beta chains from one sample sequenced in a study of technical replicates of blood from several donors. Sequencing was performed with immunoSEQ multiplex PCR; in TCRdb, only in-frame clones are kept and a portion is missing. The sample holds roughly 79,000 clones, about 92% seen once. Sequencing was done on a sample of T cells isolated from PBMCs. These receptors originate from a human donor in good health.

The V gene is TRBV9, the J gene TRBJ1-2, with TRBD1 identical over 10 bases. Germline V lookup: CDR1 SGDLS, CDR2 YYNGEE. The CDR3 runs 15 residues. The V and J ends lost 4 bases and 8 bases, in that order; junction bases with no gene match: 11. The CDR3 DNA sequence: TGTGCCAGCAGCCTTCGACCGGGACAGGGGACCGGCTACACCTTC. The encoded protein is CASSLRPGQGTGYTF. Full variable domain (rest looked up from reference TRBV9 and TRBJ1-2): DSGVTQTPKHLITATGQRVTLRCSPRSGDLSVYWYQQSLDQGLQFLIQYYNGEERAKGNILERFSAQQFPDLHSELNLSSLELGDSALYFCASSLRPGQGTGYTFGSGTRLTVV.

V is TRBV27 and J is TRBJ2-1; 8 nucleotides agree with TRBD2. The CDR3 sequence is 16 residues long. Losses at the gene ends were 2 bases for V and 11 bases for J; bases not matched to a gene: 14. Germline CDR1 and CDR2: MNHEY and SMNVEV (reference sequence). DNA for the CDR3: TGTGCCAGCAGTTTAAGTTTGCGGGAGGTGACCATGAAGCAGTTCTTC. Protein product: CASSLSLREVTMKQFF.

The V gene is TRBV10-1, the J gene TRBJ2-7, with 7 bases aligning to TRBD1. V was pared by 5 bases and J by 5 bases, with 3 bases of the junction left unmatched. The CDR3 spans 12 residues. Germline CDR1 and CDR2: WNHNN and SYGVQD (reference sequence). This CDR3 is CASSFDRDEQYF. CDR3 nucleotides: TGCGCCAGCAGTTTCGACAGGGACGAGCAGTACTTC.

The CDR3 sequence: CASSRGSTNEKLFF. The CDR3 nucleotides read TGTGCCAGCAGCCGAGGGTCAACTAATGAAAAACTGTTTTTT. This chain joins TRBV5-4 and TRBJ1-4; D call uncertain. Germline lookup yields CDR1 SGHNT and CDR2 YYREEE (reference sequence). The CDR3 runs to 14 residues. V lost 4 bases to trimming and J lost 0 bases, with 7 bases between them.

V usage is TRBV29-1 and J usage is TRBJ2-7, with a tentative D call TRBD2 (5 bases). V was pared by 7 bases and J by 3 bases, with 13 bases between. The germline gives CDR1 SQVTM, CDR2 ANQGSEA. The CDR3 is made up of 12 amino acids. The CDR3 sequence: CSARTPGYEQYF. CDR3 DNA: TGCAGCGCAAGGACTCCGGGCTACGAGCAGTACTTC.

The rearrangement uses TRBV5-4 and TRBJ2-1; no clear D gene. Germline-derived CDR1 and CDR2 are SGHNT and YYREEE (reference sequence). The CDR3 spans 14 residues. Trimming cost V 4 bases and J 1 base, with 9 bases left between them. The chain's CDR3 is CASSLGSSYNEQFF. The DNA of the CDR3 is TGTGCCAGCAGCCTAGGTTCGTCCTACAATGAGCAGTTCTTC. Full variable domain (outside the CDR3, taken from reference TRBV5-4 and TRBJ2-1): ETGVTQSPTHLIKTRGQQVTLRCSSQSGHNTVSWYQQALGQGPQFIFQYYREEENGRGNFPPRFSGLQFPNYSSELNVNALELDDSALYLCASSLGSSYNEQFFGPGTRLTVL.

The rearrangement uses TRBV6-6 and TRBJ1-2; TRBD1 agrees at 10 bases. This CDR3 has 16 residues. CDR1 MNHNY and CDR2 SVGAGI come from the germline V gene (reference sequence). J lost 0 bases, V lost 7 bases, and 8 bases had no gene match. CDR3 loop: CASKIGTGATNYGYTF. The CDR3 DNA is TGTGCCAGCAAAATTGGGACAGGGGCCACTAACTATGGCTACACCTTC.

J is TRBJ1-1 and V is TRBV2, with a possible D match to TRBD1 (5 bases). V was trimmed by 8 bases and J by 1 base, leaving 11 bases between them. This CDR3 spans 13 amino acids. CDR1 SNHLY and CDR2 FYNNEI come from the germline V gene. CDR3 amino acids: CASWARANTEAFF. In nucleotides, the CDR3 is TGTGCCAGCTGGGCCAGGGCGAACACTGAAGCTTTCTTT.